This entry is about one T cell receptor (beta chain). The antigen is not known. The sample originates from a study of shared clonotypes between healthy human individuals. Study-wide points: Shared clonotypes: 4.5% to 5% naive CD4, about 3.5% naive CD8, under 2.5% memory CD4, about 0.4% memory CD8. Larger estimated richness was generally seen in naive subsets than in memory subsets.

The CDR3 loop spans 15 amino acids. Unmatched junction bases numbered 12, after V lost 2 bases and J lost 8 bases. The V gene's germline CDR1 is SGHTA and CDR2 FQGNSA. Repertoires were generated with immunoSEQ multiplex PCR, while TCRdb's copy carries only in-frame clones and drops some. The table lists 2 million or so clones, 90% to 95% of them singletons, with around 0.13% in the top ten. This receptor was taken from a young man in good health. Sequenced sample: naive CD4+ T cells sorted from blood. Documented subset: CD45RA+ positively selected. The chain carries TRBV7-2 and TRBJ2-7; 7 bases agree with TRBD1. The DNA of the CDR3 is TGTGCCAGCAGCTTAAGGGGGCGATCGAACGACAAGCAGTACTTC. This sequence encodes CASSLRGRSNDKQYF.